A selection of T cell receptor beta chains follows, all from one sample in a study of blood T cell repertoires in COVID-19. The table came from immunoSEQ multiplex PCR; TCRdb's copy has only in-frame clones and leaves some out. Counted here are roughly 18,000 clones, more than 65% occurring once; the ten biggest clones make up around 17%. Specimen: peripheral blood. The receptors originated from a man in his 70s with COVID-19, enrolled during active disease. CDR3s include the opening cysteine and the closing phenylalanine or tryptophan.

>TRBV27|TRBJ2-4
CASRGTSGKNIQYF
>TRBV2|TRBJ1-5
CASQGREVQPQHF
>TRBV6-5|TRBJ2-1
CASSSPMGHNEQFF
>TRBV7-2|TRBJ2-2
CASSRGVAGELFF
>TRBV21-1|TRBJ2-6
CASSKKGQGEISGANVLTF
>TRBV19|TRBJ1-4
CASSLTFATNEKLFF
>TRBV18|TRBJ1-6
CASSLGQGRNSPLHF
>TRBV12-3/TRBV12-4|TRBJ2-7
CASSSLAWEQYF
>TRBV5-1|TRBJ1-4
CASSAEGGKLFF
>TRBV7-9|TRBJ2-7
CASSPTGRAGAWHEQYF
>TRBV18|TRBJ1-5
CASSPQGQGAGQPQHF
>TRBV12-3/TRBV12-4|TRBJ1-5
CASSLGRNQPQHF
>TRBV3-1/TRBV3-2|TRBJ1-4
CASSTGTASEKLFF
>TRBV10-3|TRBJ1-6
CAITGQGDSPLHF
>TRBV3-1/TRBV3-2|TRBJ2-1
CASSPGITRVYNEQFF
>TRBV7-3|TRBJ2-2
CASSSSRGRSGELFF
>TRBV25-1|TRBJ2-7
CASSDLPGNRNEQYF
>TRBV27|TRBJ1-2
CASSFTGGYGYTF
>TRBV5-1|TRBJ2-5
CASSPGRQGVRETQYF
>TRBV19|TRBJ2-7
CASSFSGDSAAEQYF
>TRBV4-1|TRBJ1-6
CASSQVAGPRWNSPLHF
>TRBV3-1/TRBV3-2|TRBJ1-2
CASSPSTEGWSYTF